A single sample is the source of the 9 T cell receptor beta chains below, sequenced in a study of tissue T cells after allogeneic stem cell transplantation. Time point defined: mouse harvest day 14 after allogeneic transplant. Each mouse received 10^7 T-cell-depleted marrow cells plus 10^6 splenic CD5+ T cells by tail vein. This table comes from immunoSEQ multiplex PCR, and its TCRdb copy is limited to in-frame clones, with some not included. This sample yields about 990 clones, of which 50% are seen a single time; about 45% belongs to the top ten. Input material: spleen. These receptors were obtained from a female BALB/c mouse given C57BL/6 T cells with graft-versus-host disease after an allogeneic hematopoietic cell transplant.

By share, this clone counts as medium-sized. Genes here carry mouse names. The DNA ends 1 residue before the CDR3 does, and the rest of the CDR3 is filled in from the germline J gene. The J gene is TRBJ1-5, the V gene TRBV26; unclear D gene. The germline CDR1 and CDR2 sequences are KGHPV and FQNQEV (reference sequence). Trimming took 4 bases from V and 1 from J, leaving 5 bases between them. The CDR3 runs 13 residues. The CDR3 sequence: CASSRGNNQAPLF. CDR3 bases read: TGTGCCAGCAGTCGAGGAAACAACCAGGCTCCGCTT. Using reference TRBV26 and TRBJ1-5 for the parts outside the CDR3, the full variable domain is NSKVIQTPRYLVKGQGQKAKMRCIPEKGHPVVFWYQQNKNNEFKFLINFQNQEVLQQIDMTEKRFSAECPSNSPCSLEIQSSEAGDSALYLCASSRGNNQAPLFGEGTRLSVL.

With respect to this clone: Gene names are the mouse ones. The read comes to an end 1 residue before the CDR3 does, leaving the germline J gene to fill in the end. The chain recombines TRBV20 with TRBJ2-4, with 7 bases identical to TRBD1. V trimming: 4 bases; J trimming: 3 bases; junction bases outside the gene matches: 7. Germline V lookup: CDR1 GFQATS, CDR2 STVNSAI. The length of the CDR3 is 14 residues. The part of the CDR3 DNA that was read is TGTGGTGCTAATCGACAGGGTGGACAAAACACCTTGTAC. Protein sequence: CGANRQGGQNTLY. The complete CDR3 protein is CGANRQGGQNTLYF.

Of note for this clone: Genes and germline come from the mouse. The CDR3 goes on 1 residue after the read ends, and that part is filled in from the germline J gene. The chain carries TRBV5 and TRBJ1-3; a possible D gene is TRBD1 (5 bases). Trimming took 4 bases from V and 0 from J, leaving 7 bases between them. CDR1 and CDR2 (germline): LGHNA, YNLKQL (reference sequence). The CDR3 runs to 14 residues. The CDR3 spells CASSPQGSGNTLYF. The sequenced part of the CDR3 DNA is TGTGCCAGCAGCCCCCAGGGTTCTGGAAATACGCTCTAT.

For this clone: Genes and germline come from the mouse. The read halts 1 residue ahead of the CDR3 end, with the missing end drawn from the germline J gene. This chain links TRBV4 with TRBJ1-1, with 12 bases fitting TRBD1. Germline assignment: CDR1 LGHDT and CDR2 YNNKQL (reference sequence). CDR3 size: 14 residues. After removal of 5 bases from V and 9 bases from J, the junction contained 7 bases not matched to a gene. CDR3 in amino acids: CASSIRDRGLKVFF. CDR3 DNA (partial): TGTGCCAGCAGCATCCGGGACAGGGGGCTGAAAGTCTTC.

This clone was counted between two and nine times. Each gene name is a mouse one. CDR3 loop: CASDRDNSYEQYF. The CDR3 DNA, read in part, is TGTGCCAGCGACCGGGACAACTCCTATGAACAGTAC. The chain employs TRBV12-2 and TRBJ2-7; tentatively, D is TRBD1 (6 bases). The sequenced fragment ends 1 residue before the CDR3 boundary, so the rest is inferred from the germline J gene. Trimming stripped 6 bases from V and 0 bases from J, with 11 bases between. Germline CDR1 is SGHLS and CDR2 is HYDKME. The CDR3 runs 13 residues.

With regard to this clone: Genes and germline come from the mouse. From the germline J gene comes the end of the CDR3, since the read stops 1 residue before it. This chain joins TRBV26 and TRBJ2-7; possibly TRBD2 for D (6 bases). The germline V gene encodes CDR1 KGHPV and CDR2 FQNQEV (reference sequence). V was cut by 6 bases and J by 3 bases, with 9 bases left in between. This CDR3 contains 12 residues. CDR3 sequence: CASSNWVYEQYF. The covered CDR3 bases are TGTGCCAGCAGCAACTGGGTCTATGAACAGTAC.

About this clone itself: Gene names and germline match the mouse. The sequenced fragment ends 1 residue before the CDR3 boundary, so the rest is inferred from the germline J gene. This chain links TRBV16 with TRBJ2-3; no clear D. The V and J ends lost 0 bases and 0 bases respectively, with 7 bases between them. The length of the CDR3 is 15 residues. Germline assignment: CDR1 SGHSA and CDR2 FRNQAP. CDR3 bases read: TGTGCAAGCAGCTTAGAGGGGAGGAGTGCAGAAACGCTGTAT. It encodes CASSLEGRSAETLY. The complete CDR3 reads CASSLEGRSAETLYF.

This clone was counted a few times. Gene names follow the mouse nomenclature. Read data end 1 residue before the CDR3 end; the end is taken from the germline J gene. V is TRBV5 and J is TRBJ1-5, with unresolved D. This CDR3 contains 13 residues. V gave up 0 bases and J gave up 5 bases, with 5 bases separating them. Germline V gives CDR1 LGHNA, CDR2 YNLKQL (reference sequence). The part of the CDR3 DNA that was read is TGTGCCAGCAGCCAAGAGGGAGACCAGGCTCCGCTT. Amino acid sequence: CASSQEGDQAPL. The whole CDR3 region reads CASSQEGDQAPLF.

As regards this clone: A read error may account for a junction end that differs from germline. Genes and germline are mouse. The read falls 1 residue short of the CDR3 end, and the missing part is taken from the germline J gene. The J gene is TRBJ1-6, the V gene TRBV13-2; 7 bases align to TRBD1. TRBJ1-6 is sorted into the ORF group, with uncertain function. The CDR3 loop spans 14 amino acids. Germline CDR1 NNHNN, CDR2 SYGAGS (reference sequence). CDR3 amino acids: CASSDRAENSPLYF. The sequenced part of the CDR3 DNA is TGTGCCAGCAGTGACAGGGCGGAGAATTCGCCCCTCTAC.